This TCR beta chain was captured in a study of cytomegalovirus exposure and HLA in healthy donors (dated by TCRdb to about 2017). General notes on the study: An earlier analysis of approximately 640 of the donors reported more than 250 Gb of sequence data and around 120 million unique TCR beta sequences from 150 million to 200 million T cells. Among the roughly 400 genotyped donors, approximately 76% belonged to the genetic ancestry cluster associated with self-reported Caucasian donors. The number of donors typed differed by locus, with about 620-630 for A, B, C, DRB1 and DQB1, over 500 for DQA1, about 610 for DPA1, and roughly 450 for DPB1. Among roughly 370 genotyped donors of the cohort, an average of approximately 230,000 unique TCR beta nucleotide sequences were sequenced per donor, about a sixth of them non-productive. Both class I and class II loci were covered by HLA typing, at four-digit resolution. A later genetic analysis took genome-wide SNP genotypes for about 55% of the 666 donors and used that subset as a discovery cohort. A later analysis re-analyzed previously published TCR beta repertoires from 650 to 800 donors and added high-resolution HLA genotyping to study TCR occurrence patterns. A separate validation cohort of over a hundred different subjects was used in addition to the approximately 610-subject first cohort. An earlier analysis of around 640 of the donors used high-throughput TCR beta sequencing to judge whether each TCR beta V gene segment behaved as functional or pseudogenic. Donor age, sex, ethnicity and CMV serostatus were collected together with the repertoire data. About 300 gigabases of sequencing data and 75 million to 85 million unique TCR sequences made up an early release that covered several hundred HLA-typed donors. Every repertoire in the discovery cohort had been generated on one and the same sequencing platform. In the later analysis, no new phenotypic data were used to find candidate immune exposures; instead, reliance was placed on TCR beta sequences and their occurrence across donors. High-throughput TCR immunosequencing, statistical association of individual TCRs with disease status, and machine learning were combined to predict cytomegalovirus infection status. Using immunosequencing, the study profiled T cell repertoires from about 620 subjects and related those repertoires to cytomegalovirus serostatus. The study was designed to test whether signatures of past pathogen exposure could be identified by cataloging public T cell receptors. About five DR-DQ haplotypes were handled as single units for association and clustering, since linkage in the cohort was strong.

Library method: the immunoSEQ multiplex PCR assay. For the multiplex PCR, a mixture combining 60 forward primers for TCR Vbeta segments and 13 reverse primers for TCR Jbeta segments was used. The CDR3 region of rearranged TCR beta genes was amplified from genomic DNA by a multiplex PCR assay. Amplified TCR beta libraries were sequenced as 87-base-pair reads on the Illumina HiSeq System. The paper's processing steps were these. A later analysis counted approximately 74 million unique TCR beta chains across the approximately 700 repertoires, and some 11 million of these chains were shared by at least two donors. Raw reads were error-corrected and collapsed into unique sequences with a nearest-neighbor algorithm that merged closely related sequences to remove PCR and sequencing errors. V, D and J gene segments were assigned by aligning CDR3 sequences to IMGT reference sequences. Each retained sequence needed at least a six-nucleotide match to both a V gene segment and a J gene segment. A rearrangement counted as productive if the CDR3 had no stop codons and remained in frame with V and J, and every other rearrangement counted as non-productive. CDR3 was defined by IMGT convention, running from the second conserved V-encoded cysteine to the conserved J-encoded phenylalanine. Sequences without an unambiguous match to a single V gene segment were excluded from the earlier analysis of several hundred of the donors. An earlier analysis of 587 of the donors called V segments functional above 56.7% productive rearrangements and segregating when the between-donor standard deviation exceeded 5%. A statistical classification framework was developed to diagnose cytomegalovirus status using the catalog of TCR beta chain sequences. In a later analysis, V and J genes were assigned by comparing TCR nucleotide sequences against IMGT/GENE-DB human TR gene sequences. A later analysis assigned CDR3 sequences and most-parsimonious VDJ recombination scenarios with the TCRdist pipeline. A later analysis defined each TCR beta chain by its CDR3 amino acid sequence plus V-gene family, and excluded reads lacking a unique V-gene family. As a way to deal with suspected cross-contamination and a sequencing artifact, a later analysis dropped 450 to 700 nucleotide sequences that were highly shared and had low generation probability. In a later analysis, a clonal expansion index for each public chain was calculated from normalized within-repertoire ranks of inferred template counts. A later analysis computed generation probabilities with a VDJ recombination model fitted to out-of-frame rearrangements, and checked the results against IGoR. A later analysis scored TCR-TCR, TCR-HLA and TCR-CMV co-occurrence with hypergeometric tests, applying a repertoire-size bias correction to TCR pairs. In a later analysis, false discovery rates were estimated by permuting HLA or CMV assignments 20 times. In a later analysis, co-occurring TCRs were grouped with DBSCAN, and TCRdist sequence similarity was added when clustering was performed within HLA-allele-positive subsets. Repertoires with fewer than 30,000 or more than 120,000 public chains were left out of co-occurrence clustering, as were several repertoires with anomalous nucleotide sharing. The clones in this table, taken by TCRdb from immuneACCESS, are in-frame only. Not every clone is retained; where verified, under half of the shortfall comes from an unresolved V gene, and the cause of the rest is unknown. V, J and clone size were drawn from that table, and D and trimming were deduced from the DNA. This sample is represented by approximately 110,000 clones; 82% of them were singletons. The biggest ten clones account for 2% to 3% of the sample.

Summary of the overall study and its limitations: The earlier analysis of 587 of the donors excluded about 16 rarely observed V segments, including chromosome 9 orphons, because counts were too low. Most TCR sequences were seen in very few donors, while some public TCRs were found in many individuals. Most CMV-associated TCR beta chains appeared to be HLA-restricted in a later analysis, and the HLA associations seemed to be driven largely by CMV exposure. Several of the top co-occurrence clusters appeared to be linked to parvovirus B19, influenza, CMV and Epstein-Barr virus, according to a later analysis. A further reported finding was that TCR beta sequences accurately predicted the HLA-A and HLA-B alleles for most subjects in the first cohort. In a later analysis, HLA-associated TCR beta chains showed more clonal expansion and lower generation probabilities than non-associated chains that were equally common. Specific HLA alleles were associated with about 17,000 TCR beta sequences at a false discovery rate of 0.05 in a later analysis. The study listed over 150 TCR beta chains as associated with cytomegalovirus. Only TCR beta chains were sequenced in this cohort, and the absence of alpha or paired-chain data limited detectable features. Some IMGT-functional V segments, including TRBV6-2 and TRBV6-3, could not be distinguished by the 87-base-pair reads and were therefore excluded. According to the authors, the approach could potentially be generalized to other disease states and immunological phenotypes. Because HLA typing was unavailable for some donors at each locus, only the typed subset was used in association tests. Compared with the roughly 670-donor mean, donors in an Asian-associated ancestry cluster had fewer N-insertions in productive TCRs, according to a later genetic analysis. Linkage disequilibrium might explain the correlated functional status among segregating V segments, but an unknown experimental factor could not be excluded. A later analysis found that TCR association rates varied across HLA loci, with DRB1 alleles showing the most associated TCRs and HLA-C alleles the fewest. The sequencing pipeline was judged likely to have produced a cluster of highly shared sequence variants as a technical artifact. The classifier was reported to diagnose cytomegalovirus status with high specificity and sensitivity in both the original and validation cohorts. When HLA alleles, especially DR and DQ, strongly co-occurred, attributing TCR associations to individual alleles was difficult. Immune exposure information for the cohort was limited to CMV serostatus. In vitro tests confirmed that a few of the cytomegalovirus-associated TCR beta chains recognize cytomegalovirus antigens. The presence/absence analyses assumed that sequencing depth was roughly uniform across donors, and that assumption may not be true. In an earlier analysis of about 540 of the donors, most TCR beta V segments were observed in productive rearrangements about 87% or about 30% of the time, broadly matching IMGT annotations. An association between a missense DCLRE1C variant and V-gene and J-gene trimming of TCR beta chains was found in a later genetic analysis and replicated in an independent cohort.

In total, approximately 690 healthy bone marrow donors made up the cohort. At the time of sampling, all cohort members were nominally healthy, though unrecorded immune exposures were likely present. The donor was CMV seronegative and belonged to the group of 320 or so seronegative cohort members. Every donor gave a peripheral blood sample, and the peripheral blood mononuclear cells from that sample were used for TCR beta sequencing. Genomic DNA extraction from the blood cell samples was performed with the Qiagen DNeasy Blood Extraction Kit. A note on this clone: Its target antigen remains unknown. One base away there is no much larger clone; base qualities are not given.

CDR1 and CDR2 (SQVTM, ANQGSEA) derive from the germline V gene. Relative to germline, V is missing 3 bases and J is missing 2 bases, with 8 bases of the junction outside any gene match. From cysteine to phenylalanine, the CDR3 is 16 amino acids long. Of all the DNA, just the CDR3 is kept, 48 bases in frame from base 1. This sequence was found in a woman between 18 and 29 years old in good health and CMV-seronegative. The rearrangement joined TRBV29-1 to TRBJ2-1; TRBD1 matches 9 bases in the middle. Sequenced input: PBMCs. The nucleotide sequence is TGCAGCGTTGACCCTGAAACAGGGGGCCCCTACAATGAGCAGTTCTTC. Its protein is CSVDPETGGPYNEQFF.